This TCR beta chain was obtained from a study of blood T cell repertoires in COVID-19. Study-level information: T cells, B-cell-depleted T cells, or PBMCs provided the cDNA or gDNA that served as material.

Remarks on this clone: The sample has other DNA sequences that encode this CDR3 too.

Produced via immunoSEQ multiplex PCR; TCRdb's table is partial and in-frame only. In the table there are 350,000 to 450,000 clones, about 87% of which are singletons. The sample was peripheral blood. The TCR sequence derives from a woman aged 55-70 years with COVID-19, enrolled during active disease.

CDR3 sequence (DNA): TGTGCCAGCAGACAGGGGAACACTGAAGCTTTCTTT. It is translated as CASRQGNTEAFF. This rearrangement joins TRBV2 to TRBJ1-1, with D maybe TRBD1 (6 bases). Trimming took off 6 bases at V and 1 base at J, with 6 bases between the two ends. The CDR3 totals 12 residues. Germline CDR1 is SNHLY and CDR2 is FYNNEI.